The clone carrying this TCR beta chain appeared a single time. From germline, CDR1 is SGHNT and CDR2 YYREEE (reference sequence). Trimming removed 0 bases at V and 11 bases at J, with 14 bases between. The CDR3 is 13 amino acids. The sample is drawn from a study of blood T cell repertoires in COVID-19. Study at large: Sample material is recorded as cDNA or gDNA derived from T cells, B-cell-depleted T cells, or PBMCs.

Profiling relied on immunoSEQ multiplex PCR, and the TCRdb table lists in-frame clones only, not all of them. The sample shows hundreds of thousands of clones, around 86% of them seen only once. Specimen: peripheral blood. This clonotype originated in a woman aged 30 to 39 with active or convalescent COVID-19. The chain joins TRBV5-4 to TRBJ1-1, with D hard to call. CDR3 residues: CASSLVEDEGAFF. CDR3 in DNA: TGTGCCAGCAGCTTGGTTGAGGATGAGGGCGCTTTCTTT.